These 2 T cell receptor beta chains originate from one sample sequenced in a study of blood T cell repertoires in COVID-19. Generated by immunoSEQ multiplex PCR, the TCRdb table keeps only in-frame clones and is missing some. The sample carries roughly 150,000 clones, 79% recorded once. Input material: PBMCs or T cells enriched from blood (not recorded which). The source of these receptors is a woman in her 70s in a cohort exposed to, infected with or recovered from COVID-19 (not recorded which).

This clone was seen more than once but under ten times. The chain employs TRBV18 and TRBJ2-2, with 9 bases lining up with TRBD1. CDR3 length: 18 residues. V lost 3 bases and J lost 6; bases outside the gene matches: 14. Germline V gives CDR1 KGHSH, CDR2 LQKENI. Here the CDR3 DNA reads TGTGCCAGCTCACCCTTCAACCCGGGACAGGGAATTTCCGGGGAGCTGTTTTTT. Its translation: CASSPFNPGQGISGELFF. Looking up the rest from reference TRBV18 and TRBJ2-2 gives the full variable domain: NAGVMQNPRHLVRRRGQEARLRCSPMKGHSHVYWYRQLPEEGLKFMVYLQKENIIDESGMPKERFSAEFPKEGPSILRIQQVVRGDSAAYFCASSPFNPGQGISGELFFGEGSRLTVL.

The chain couples TRBV21-1 to TRBJ2-4; the DNA was not used to check the table's D call, TRBD2. TRBV21-1 is deemed a pseudogene. The CDR3 length is 15 residues. The CDR3 nucleotides read TGTGCCAGCACCCAGGGAGTAGCGGGTTTAAACATTCAGTACTTC. Translating gives CASTQGVAGLNIQYF.